The clone carrying this T cell receptor (beta chain) was recorded many times. The CDR3 extends over 11 amino acids. Germline values: CDR1 DFQATT, CDR2 SNEGSKA (reference sequence). With 5 bases clipped from V and 8 bases from J, the junction kept 3 bases outside the gene matches. The record originates from a study of regulatory T cells in long-lasting Graves disease. HTBI primers from iRepertoire and Arm-PCR of CDR3 regions yielded the TCR beta libraries. TCRdb redid the calling of the multiplex PCR reads with MiXCR, one entry per CDR3 protein. This table has approximately 440,000 distinct CDR3 sequences, under 20% appearing once. Time point given: newly diagnosed GD, antithyroid drugs for less than 3 months. The TCR library used RNA extracted from PBMCs. This sample was also put to use in a study of T cells in Graves' hyperthyroidism and ophthalmopathy.

Specimen: peripheral blood mononuclear cells (PBMCs), collected at new diagnosis, from a patient treated with antithyroid drugs. This rearrangement joins TRBV20-1 to TRBJ2-1; 7 nucleotides match TRBD2. The clonotype originates from a man aged 35-49 years with Graves disease. The CDR3 is CSAGLVDEQFF. CDR3 nucleotide sequence: TGCAGTGCTGGACTAGTCGATGAGCAGTTCTTC.